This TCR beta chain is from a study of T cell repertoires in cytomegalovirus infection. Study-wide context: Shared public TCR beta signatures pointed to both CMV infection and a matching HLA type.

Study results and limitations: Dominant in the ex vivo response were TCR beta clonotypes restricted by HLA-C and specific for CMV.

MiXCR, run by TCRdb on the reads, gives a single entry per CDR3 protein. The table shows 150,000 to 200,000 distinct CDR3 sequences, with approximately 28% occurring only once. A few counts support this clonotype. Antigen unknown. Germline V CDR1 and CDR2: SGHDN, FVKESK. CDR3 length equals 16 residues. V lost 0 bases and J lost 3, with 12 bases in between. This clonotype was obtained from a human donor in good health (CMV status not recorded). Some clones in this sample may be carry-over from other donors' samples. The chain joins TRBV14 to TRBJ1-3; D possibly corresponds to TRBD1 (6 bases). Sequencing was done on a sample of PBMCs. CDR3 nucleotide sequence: TGTGCCAGCAGCCAAGATCTGGGGACATATGGAAACACCATATATTTT. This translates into CASSQDLGTYGNTIYF.